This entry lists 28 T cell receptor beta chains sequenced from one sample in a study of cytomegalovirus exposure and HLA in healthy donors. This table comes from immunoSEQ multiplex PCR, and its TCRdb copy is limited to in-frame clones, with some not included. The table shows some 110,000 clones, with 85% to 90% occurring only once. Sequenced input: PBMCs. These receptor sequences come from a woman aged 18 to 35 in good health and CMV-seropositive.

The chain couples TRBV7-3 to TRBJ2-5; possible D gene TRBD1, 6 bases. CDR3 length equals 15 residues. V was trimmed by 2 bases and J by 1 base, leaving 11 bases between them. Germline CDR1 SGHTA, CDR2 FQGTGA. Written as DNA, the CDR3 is TGTGCCAGCAGCTTAGCCAGGGGTTTCCAAGAGACCCAGTACTTC. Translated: CASSLARGFQETQYF.

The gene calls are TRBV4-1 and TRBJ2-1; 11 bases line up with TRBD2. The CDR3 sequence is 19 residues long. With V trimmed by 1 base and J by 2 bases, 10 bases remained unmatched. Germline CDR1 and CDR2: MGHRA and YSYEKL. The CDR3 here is CASSQGDPGGLAAYNEQFF. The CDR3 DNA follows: TGCGCCAGCAGCCAAGGGGACCCCGGGGGACTAGCGGCCTACAATGAGCAGTTCTTC.

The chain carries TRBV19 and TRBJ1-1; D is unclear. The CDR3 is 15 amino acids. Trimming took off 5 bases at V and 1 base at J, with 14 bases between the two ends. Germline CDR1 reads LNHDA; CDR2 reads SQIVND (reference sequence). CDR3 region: CASSRRAGENTEAFF. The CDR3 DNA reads TGTGCCAGTAGTCGTAGGGCCGGGGAGAACACTGAAGCTTTCTTT. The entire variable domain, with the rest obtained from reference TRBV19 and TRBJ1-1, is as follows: DGGITQSPKYLFRKEGQNVTLSCEQNLNHDAMYWYRQDPGQGLRLIYYSQIVNDFQKGDIAEGYSVSREKKESFPLTVTSAQKNPTAFYLCASSRRAGENTEAFFGQGTRLTVV.

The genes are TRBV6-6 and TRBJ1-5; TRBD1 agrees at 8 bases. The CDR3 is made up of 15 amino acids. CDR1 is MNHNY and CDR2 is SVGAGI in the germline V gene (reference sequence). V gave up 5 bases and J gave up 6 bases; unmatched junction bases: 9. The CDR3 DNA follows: TGTGCCAGCAGTCCCCAATCAGGGGGCTTTCAGCCCCAGCATTTT. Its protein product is CASSPQSGGFQPQHF.

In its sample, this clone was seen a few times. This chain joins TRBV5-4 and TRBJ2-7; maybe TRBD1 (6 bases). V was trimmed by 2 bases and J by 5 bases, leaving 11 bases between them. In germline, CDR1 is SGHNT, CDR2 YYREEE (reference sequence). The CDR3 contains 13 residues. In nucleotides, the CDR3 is TGTGCCAGCAGCTTTGCAGGGGAACACGAGCAGTACTTC. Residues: CASSFAGEHEQYF.

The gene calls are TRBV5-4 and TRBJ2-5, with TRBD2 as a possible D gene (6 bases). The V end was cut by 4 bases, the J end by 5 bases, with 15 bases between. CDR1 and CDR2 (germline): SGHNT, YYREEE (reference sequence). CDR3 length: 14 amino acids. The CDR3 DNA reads TGTGCCAGCAGCCTGGCGGGATACTTGGAGACCCAGTACTTC. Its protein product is CASSLAGYLETQYF.

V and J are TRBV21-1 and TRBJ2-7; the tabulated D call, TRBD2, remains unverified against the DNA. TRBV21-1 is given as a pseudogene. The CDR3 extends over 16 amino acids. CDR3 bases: TGTGCCAGCAGTCAAAGGAGGAGAACAGTCTCCTACGAGCAGTACTTC. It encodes CASSQRRRTVSYEQYF.

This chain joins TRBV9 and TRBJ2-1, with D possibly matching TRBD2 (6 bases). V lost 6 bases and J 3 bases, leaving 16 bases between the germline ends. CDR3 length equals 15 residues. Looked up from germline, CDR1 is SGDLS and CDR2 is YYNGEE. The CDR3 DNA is TGTGCCAGCACGAGTAGCGGTTCGAGCTACAATGAGCAGTTCTTC. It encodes CASTSSGSSYNEQFF.

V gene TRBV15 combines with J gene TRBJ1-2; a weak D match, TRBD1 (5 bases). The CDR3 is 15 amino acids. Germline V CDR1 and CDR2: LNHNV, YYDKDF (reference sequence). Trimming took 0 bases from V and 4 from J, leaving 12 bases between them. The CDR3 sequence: CATSRDRTGPYGYTF. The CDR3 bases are TGTGCCACCAGCAGAGATAGAACAGGCCCCTATGGCTACACCTTC.

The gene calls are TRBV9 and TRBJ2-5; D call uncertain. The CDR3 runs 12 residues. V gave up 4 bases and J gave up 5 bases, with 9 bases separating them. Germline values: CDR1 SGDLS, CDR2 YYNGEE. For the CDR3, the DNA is TGTGCCAGCAGCTCCCACTGGGAGACCCAGTACTTC. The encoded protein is CASSSHWETQYF.

In nucleotides, the CDR3 is TGTGCCAGCAGCTTAGACACAGGGCTTAATGAAAAACTGTTTTTT. Its protein is CASSLDTGLNEKLFF. V is TRBV7-7 and J is TRBJ1-4, with TRBD1 as a possible D gene (6 bases). V was trimmed by 1 base and J by 4 bases, leaving 10 bases between them. Germline assignment: CDR1 SSHAT and CDR2 FNYEAQ (reference sequence). The CDR3 consists of 15 residues. Drawing the rest from reference TRBV7-7 and TRBJ1-4, the complete variable domain is GAGVSQSPRYKVTKRGQDVTLRCDPISSHATLYWYQQALGQGPEFLTYFNYEAQPDKSGLPSDRFSAERPEGSISTLTIQRTEQRDSAMYRCASSLDTGLNEKLFFGSGTQLSVL.

CDR3 loop: CASSPGLAGQETQYF. The CDR3 nucleotides are TGTGCCAGCAGCCCGGGACTAGCGGGGCAAGAGACCCAGTACTTC. The chain uses TRBV6-4 and TRBJ2-5, with TRBD2 identical over 13 bases. This CDR3 spans 15 amino acids. J gave up 2 bases and V 6 bases, and 3 bases lay outside the gene matches. The V gene's germline CDR1 is MRHNA and CDR2 SNTAGT.

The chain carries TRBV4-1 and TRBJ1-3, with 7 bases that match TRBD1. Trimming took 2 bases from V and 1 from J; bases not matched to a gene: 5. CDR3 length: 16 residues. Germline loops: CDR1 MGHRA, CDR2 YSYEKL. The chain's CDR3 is CASSQLGQSSGNTIYF. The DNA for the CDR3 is TGCGCCAGCAGCCAACTGGGACAGTCTTCTGGAAACACCATATATTTT.

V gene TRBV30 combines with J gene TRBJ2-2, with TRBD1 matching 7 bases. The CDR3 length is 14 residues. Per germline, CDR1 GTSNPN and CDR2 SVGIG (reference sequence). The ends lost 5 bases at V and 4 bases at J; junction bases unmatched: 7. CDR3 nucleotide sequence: TGTGCCTGGCCAGACGCAGGGGGCACCGGGGAGCTGTTTTTT. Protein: CAWPDAGGTGELFF.

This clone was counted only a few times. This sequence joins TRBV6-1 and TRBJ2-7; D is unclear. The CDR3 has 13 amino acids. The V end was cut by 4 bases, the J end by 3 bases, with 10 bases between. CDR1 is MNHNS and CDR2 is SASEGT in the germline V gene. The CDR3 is CASSVKLGYEQYF. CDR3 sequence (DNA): TGTGCCAGCAGTGTCAAGCTCGGCTACGAGCAGTACTTC.

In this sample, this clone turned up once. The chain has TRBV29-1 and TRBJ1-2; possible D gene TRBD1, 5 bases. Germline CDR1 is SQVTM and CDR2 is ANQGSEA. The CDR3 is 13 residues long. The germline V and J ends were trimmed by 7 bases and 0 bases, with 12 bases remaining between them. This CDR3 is CSAVGGSNYGYTF. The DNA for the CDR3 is TGCAGCGCGGTGGGGGGATCTAACTATGGCTACACCTTC.

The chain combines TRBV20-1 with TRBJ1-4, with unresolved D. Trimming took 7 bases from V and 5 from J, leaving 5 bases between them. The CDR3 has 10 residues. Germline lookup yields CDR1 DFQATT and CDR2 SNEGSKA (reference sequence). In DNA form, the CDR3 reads TGCAGTGTTAAAAATGAAAAACTGTTTTTT. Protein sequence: CSVKNEKLFF.

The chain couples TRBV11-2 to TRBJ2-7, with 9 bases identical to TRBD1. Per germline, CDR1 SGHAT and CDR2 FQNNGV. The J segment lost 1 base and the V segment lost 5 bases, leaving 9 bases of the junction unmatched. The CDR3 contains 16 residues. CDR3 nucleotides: TGTGCCAGCAGCCGTACAGGGACAGGGCCTTCCTACGAGCAGTACTTC. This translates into CASSRTGTGPSYEQYF.

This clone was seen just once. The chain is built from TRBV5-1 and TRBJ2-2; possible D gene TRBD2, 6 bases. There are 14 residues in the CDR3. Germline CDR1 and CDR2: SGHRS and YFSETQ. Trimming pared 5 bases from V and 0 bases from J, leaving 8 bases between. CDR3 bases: TGCGCCAGCAGACTAGCCCCGAACACCGGGGAGCTGTTTTTT. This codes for CASRLAPNTGELFF.

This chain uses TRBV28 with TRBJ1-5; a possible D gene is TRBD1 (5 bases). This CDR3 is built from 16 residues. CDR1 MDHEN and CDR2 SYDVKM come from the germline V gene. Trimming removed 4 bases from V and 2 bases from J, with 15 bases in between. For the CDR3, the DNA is TGTGCCAGCAGTTCCCACCAGGGTGACGGCAATCAGCCCCAGCATTTT. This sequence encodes CASSSHQGDGNQPQHF.

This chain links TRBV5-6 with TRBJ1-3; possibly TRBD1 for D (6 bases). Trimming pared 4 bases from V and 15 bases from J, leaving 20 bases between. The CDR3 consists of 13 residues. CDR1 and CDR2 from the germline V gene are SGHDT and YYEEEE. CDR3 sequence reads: CASSQSPRTAEYF. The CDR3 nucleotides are TGTGCCAGCAGCCAATCACCCCGGACAGCTGAATATTTT.

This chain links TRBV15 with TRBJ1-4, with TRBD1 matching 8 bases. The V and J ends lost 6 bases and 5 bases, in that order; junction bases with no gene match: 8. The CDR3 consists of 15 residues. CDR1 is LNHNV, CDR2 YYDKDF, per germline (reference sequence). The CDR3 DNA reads TGTGCCACCAGTGGACAGGACAGGGTGAATGAAAAACTGTTTTTT. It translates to CATSGQDRVNEKLFF.

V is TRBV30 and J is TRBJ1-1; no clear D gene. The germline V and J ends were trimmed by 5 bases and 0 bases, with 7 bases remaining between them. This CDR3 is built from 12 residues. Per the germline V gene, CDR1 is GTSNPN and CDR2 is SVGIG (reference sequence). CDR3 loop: CAWQRLNTEAFF. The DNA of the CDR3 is TGTGCCTGGCAACGGTTGAACACTGAAGCTTTCTTT.

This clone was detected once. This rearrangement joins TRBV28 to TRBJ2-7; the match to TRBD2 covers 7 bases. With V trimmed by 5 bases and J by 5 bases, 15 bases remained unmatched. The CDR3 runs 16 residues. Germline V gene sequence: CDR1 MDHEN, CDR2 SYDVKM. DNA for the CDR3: TGTGCCAGCAGTCCCCTGGGCGCGGGAGTAATCGACGAGCAGTACTTC. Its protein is CASSPLGAGVIDEQYF.

CDR3 region: CASSPSTGEFGYTF. The CDR3 region has the DNA TGTGCCAGCTCACCTTCAACAGGGGAGTTTGGCTACACCTTC. The chain recombines TRBV18 with TRBJ1-2; TRBD1 matches 7 bases. V shed 3 bases, J shed 7 bases, and the junction held 8 bases outside the gene matches. This CDR3 has 14 residues. Germline values: CDR1 KGHSH, CDR2 LQKENI.

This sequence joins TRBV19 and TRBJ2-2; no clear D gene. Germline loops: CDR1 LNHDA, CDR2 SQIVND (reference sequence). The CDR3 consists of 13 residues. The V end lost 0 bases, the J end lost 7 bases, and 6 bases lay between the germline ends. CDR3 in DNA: TGTGCCAGTAGTATAGATCGGGTCGGGGAGCTGTTTTTT. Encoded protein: CASSIDRVGELFF.

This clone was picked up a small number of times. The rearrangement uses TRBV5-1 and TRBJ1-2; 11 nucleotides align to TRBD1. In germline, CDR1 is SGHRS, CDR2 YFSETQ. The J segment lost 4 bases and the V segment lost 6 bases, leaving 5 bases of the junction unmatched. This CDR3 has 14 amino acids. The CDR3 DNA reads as TGCGCCAGCACTACCGGGACAGGGGGCTATGGCTACACCTTC. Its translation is CASTTGTGGYGYTF.

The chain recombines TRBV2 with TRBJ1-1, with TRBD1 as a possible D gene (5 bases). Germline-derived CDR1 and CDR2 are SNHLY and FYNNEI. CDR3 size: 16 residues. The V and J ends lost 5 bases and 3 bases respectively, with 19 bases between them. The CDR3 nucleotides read TGTGCCAGCAGTCCTCAATCTGTGGGGCGGTACACTGAAGCTTTCTTT. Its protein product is CASSPQSVGRYTEAFF.